This T cell receptor beta chain was found in a study of blood T cell repertoires in COVID-19. About the research overall: The cDNA or gDNA used as material had been derived from T cells, B-cell-depleted T cells, or PBMCs.

This clone has only a few counts. The CDR3 length is 17 residues. The V segment lost 1 base and the J segment 5 bases; nucleotides outside the gene matches: 10. Germline V gene lookup returns CDR1 SGHDN and CDR2 FVKESK. The authors' processing: Estimation of nucleated cell counts relied on the amplification of reference gene primers. Clones were read by immunoSEQ multiplex PCR, and TCRdb kept only the in-frame ones, dropping some. Clone size and V and J calls were adopted from that table, with D and trimming inferred from the DNA. The sample gives over 150,000 clones, around nine tenths of which show up once; 15% to 20% is in the top ten.

The sample taken for sequencing was peripheral blood. The V call is TRBV14, the J call TRBJ2-5; 10 bases line up with TRBD2. The TCR was taken from a middle-aged man with COVID-19, enrolled during active disease. The CDR3 bases are TGTGCCAGCAGCCAAGGACTCGTAGCGGGGGGCATTGAGACCCAGTACTTC. The encoded protein is CASSQGLVAGGIETQYF.